The 32 T cell receptor beta chains below all came from one sample that was sequenced in a study of shared clonotypes between healthy human individuals. Sequencing was performed with immunoSEQ multiplex PCR; in TCRdb, only in-frame clones are kept and a portion is missing. The repertoire consists of fewer than 550,000 clones, with 60% to 80% occurring once and the leading ten covering approximately 13%. Specimen: PBMCs. The receptors were gathered from a woman between 40 and 50 years old in good health. Some clones in this sample may be carry-over from other donors' samples.

The rearrangement joins TRBV30 to TRBJ1-5; D unclear. CDR3 length: 13 residues. Per germline, CDR1 GTSNPN and CDR2 SVGIG (reference sequence). V was cut by 3 bases and J by 2 bases, with 8 bases left in between. CDR3 DNA: TGTGCCTGGAGCTTGGTTGGCAATCAGCCCCAGCATTTT. Encoded protein: CAWSLVGNQPQHF.

The chain links TRBV5-1 to TRBJ2-3, with TRBD2 matching 9 bases. The CDR3 loop spans 16 amino acids. J lost 2 bases, V lost 0 bases, and 4 bases had no gene match. Germline V gives CDR1 SGHRS, CDR2 YFSETQ. The CDR3: CASSLVLAGLTDTQYF. The CDR3, as DNA: TGCGCCAGCAGCTTGGTTCTAGCGGGGCTCACAGATACGCAGTATTTT.

The chain uses TRBV5-1 and TRBJ2-1; D is ambiguous. The germline CDR1 and CDR2 sequences are SGHRS and YFSETQ. V was cut by 0 bases and J by 2 bases, with 12 bases left in between. CDR3 size: 16 residues. CDR3 coding DNA: TGCGCCAGCAGCTTGGATCCAAGCGTTACCTACAATGAGCAGTTCTTC. It encodes CASSLDPSVTYNEQFF.

The DNA for the CDR3 is TGTGCCAGCATCTCCTGGGGGACTAAAGCGGGAGGTGGTGAGCAGTTCTTC. This gives the protein CASISWGTKAGGGEQFF. V gene TRBV27 combines with J gene TRBJ2-1; 9 positions match TRBD2. The CDR3 contains 17 residues. CDR1 and CDR2 from the germline V gene are MNHEY and SMNVEV (reference sequence). The V segment lost 7 bases and the J segment 9 bases; nucleotides outside the gene matches: 19.

The chain links TRBV30 to TRBJ2-3; 13 bases map to TRBD2. Trimming took 2 bases from V and 8 from J; bases not matched to a gene: 10. CDR3 length equals 16 residues. Germline loops: CDR1 GTSNPN, CDR2 SVGIG (reference sequence). DNA of the CDR3: TGTGCCTGGAGTCTCGGGACTAGCGGGATAGGGGGTACGCAGTATTTT. Protein sequence: CAWSLGTSGIGGTQYF. Drawing the rest from reference TRBV30 and TRBJ2-3, the complete variable domain is SQTIHQWPATLVQPVGSPLSLECTVEGTSNPNLYWYRQAAGRGLQLLFYSVGIGQISSEVPQNLSASRPQDRQFILSSKKLLLSDSGFYLCAWSLGTSGIGGTQYFGPGTRLTVL.

This clone was recorded a few times. This chain joins TRBV21-1 and TRBJ2-7; TRBD2 is taken as the D call from the table, unchecked against the DNA. TRBV21-1 is classified as a pseudogene. This CDR3 has 15 amino acids. The CDR3 sequence is CASSKERQVCYEQYF. CDR3 coding DNA: TGTGCCAGCAGCAAAGAGCGGCAGGTTTGCTACGAGCAGTACTTC.

The table lists this clone with many counts. The chain uses TRBV10-3 and TRBJ2-1, with D uncertain. Germline assignment: CDR1 ENHRY and CDR2 SYGVKD. V was pared by 0 bases and J by 0 bases, with 3 bases between. The CDR3 is made up of 14 amino acids. CDR3 amino acids: CAISESTSYNEQFF. CDR3 DNA: TGTGCCATCAGTGAGTCAACCTCCTACAATGAGCAGTTCTTC.

This clone was counted once. The chain combines TRBV19 with TRBJ2-7, with 7 nucleotides matching TRBD2. This CDR3 has 14 amino acids. The V gene end was trimmed by 2 bases and the J gene end by 1 base; junction bases not matched to a gene: 2. The germline V gene encodes CDR1 LNHDA and CDR2 SQIVND (reference sequence). This CDR3 is CASSIRGDSYEQYF. The CDR3 DNA reads TGTGCCAGTAGTATACGGGGGGATTCCTACGAGCAGTACTTC.

The rearrangement links TRBV6-1 to TRBJ2-1; possibly TRBD2 for D (5 bases). The ends were cut back, 5 bases at V and 5 bases at J, with 10 bases in the middle. CDR1 is MNHNS, CDR2 SASEGT, per germline. The length of the CDR3 is 13 residues. CDR3 in DNA: TGTGCCAGCAGTAGAGACGGGGACAATGAGCAGTTCTTC. Translating gives CASSRDGDNEQFF.

This chain links TRBV5-5 with TRBJ2-3; weak D call: TRBD1 (6 bases). The CDR3 has 15 residues. CDR1 is SGHKS, CDR2 YYEKEE, per germline (reference sequence). Trimming stripped 6 bases from V and 1 base from J, with 15 bases between. The CDR3 sequence: CASIERTAGTDTQYF. Here the CDR3 DNA reads TGTGCCAGCATCGAGCGGACAGCTGGCACAGATACGCAGTATTTT.

The chain uses TRBV5-1 and TRBJ1-1, with no clear D. This CDR3 is built from 14 residues. V lost 1 base, J lost 2 bases, and 9 bases lay in between. Germline CDR1 SGHRS, CDR2 YFSETQ. The CDR3 reads CASSLSLGNTEAFF. CDR3 sequence (DNA): TGCGCCAGCAGCTTGAGTCTCGGCAACACTGAAGCTTTCTTT.

The rearrangement links TRBV7-3 to TRBJ2-1; D is possibly TRBD1 (5 bases). Germline lookup yields CDR1 SGHTA and CDR2 FQGTGA. V was clipped by 6 bases and J by 6 bases, with 15 bases between them. CDR3 length: 14 amino acids. CDR3 residues: CASSYSSRVNEQFF. CDR3 DNA: TGTGCCAGCAGTTATTCCTCCAGGGTCAATGAGCAGTTCTTC.

The J gene is TRBJ2-2, the V gene TRBV6-1; D uncertain. Germline-derived CDR1 and CDR2 are MNHNS and SASEGT. This CDR3 contains 15 residues. Trimming left V 6 bases short and J 0 bases short, with 11 bases between. The chain's CDR3 is CASSQVFSNTGELFF. In DNA form, the CDR3 reads TGTGCCAGCAGCCAGGTTTTTTCGAACACCGGGGAGCTGTTTTTT.

This chain links TRBV7-9 with TRBJ2-1; no definite D call. The ends were cut back, 1 base at V and 7 bases at J, with 14 bases in the middle. CDR1 and CDR2 from the germline V gene are SEHNR and FQNEAQ (reference sequence). This CDR3 is 15 amino acids long. The CDR3 reads CASSLGSGPSNEQFF. For the CDR3, the DNA is TGTGCCAGCAGCTTAGGTTCAGGTCCATCGAATGAGCAGTTCTTC.

In nucleotides, the CDR3 is TGTGCCAGCAGCGTAGACCCGCGGACTAGCGATGCCGGGGAGCTGTTTTTT. As protein: CASSVDPRTSDAGELFF. This chain connects TRBV9 to TRBJ2-2; 9 nucleotides match TRBD2. CDR3 length: 17 amino acids. After removal of 0 bases from V and 6 bases from J, the junction contained 9 bases not matched to a gene. The germline V gene has CDR1 SGDLS and CDR2 YYNGEE.

The chain combines TRBV7-3 with TRBJ1-1, with a weak D call TRBD1 (6 bases). Germline V CDR1 and CDR2: SGHTA, FQGTGA. This CDR3 has 14 residues. Trimming took 0 bases from V and 4 from J, leaving 9 bases between them. CDR3 coding DNA: TGTGCCAGCAGCTTAACAGGGGGGCCCACTGAAGCTTTCTTT. Translation: CASSLTGGPTEAFF.

V and J are TRBV7-6 and TRBJ2-5; TRBD2 agrees at 13 bases. The CDR3 is 18 amino acids. Germline loops: CDR1 SGHVS, CDR2 FNYEAQ. With V trimmed by 1 base and J by 5 bases, 10 bases remained unmatched. The CDR3 protein is CASSLGTSGSFMVETQYF. CDR3 nucleotides: TGTGCCAGCAGCTTAGGGACTAGCGGGAGTTTTATGGTGGAGACCCAGTACTTC.

The chain has TRBV15 and TRBJ2-7; 7 positions agree with TRBD1. The junction had 10 bases not matched to a gene; V was cut back by 1 base and J by 1 base. Germline V CDR1 and CDR2: LNHNV, YYDKDF (reference sequence). The CDR3 has 17 residues. In DNA form, the CDR3 reads TGTGCCACCAGCAGAGTCCGAGGCAGGGGGACGTCCTACGAGCAGTACTTC. Encoded protein: CATSRVRGRGTSYEQYF.

This clone was recorded only once. The genes are TRBV4-2 and TRBJ2-7; 13 bases are shared with TRBD2. Germline CDR1 is LGHNA and CDR2 is YNFKEQ. This CDR3 is built from 17 residues. The J segment lost 0 bases and the V segment lost 3 bases, leaving 5 bases of the junction unmatched. This CDR3 reads CASSQPGLAGSSYEQYF. The DNA for the CDR3 is TGTGCCAGCAGCCAGCCGGGACTAGCGGGAAGCTCCTACGAGCAGTACTTC.

The chain carries TRBV7-6 and TRBJ2-5; D is perhaps TRBD2 (5 bases). CDR3 length: 13 amino acids. Trimming took 2 bases from V and 1 from J, leaving 5 bases between them. Germline V gene lookup returns CDR1 SGHVS and CDR2 FNYEAQ. The CDR3: CASSLSGQETQYF. CDR3 nucleotides: TGTGCCAGCAGCTTAAGCGGCCAAGAGACCCAGTACTTC.

The chain is built from TRBV30 and TRBJ2-6, with D perhaps TRBD1 (5 bases). The CDR3 contains 16 residues. Germline V CDR1 and CDR2: GTSNPN, SVGIG (reference sequence). V was pared by 3 bases and J by 1 base, with 13 bases between. This chain's CDR3 is CAWSPGWGSGANVLTF. Written as DNA, the CDR3 is TGTGCCTGGAGCCCAGGGTGGGGTTCTGGGGCCAACGTCCTGACTTTC.

V and J are TRBV11-2 and TRBJ1-2; no clear D. Per germline, CDR1 SGHAT and CDR2 FQNNGV. This CDR3 comprises 11 residues. The V gene lost 5 bases and the J gene lost 5 bases, with 6 bases spanning the gap. CDR3 in amino acids: CASSKNYGYTF. For the CDR3, the DNA is TGTGCCAGCAGCAAAAATTATGGCTACACCTTC. The variable domain in full, with the rest retrieved from reference TRBV11-2 and TRBJ1-2, is EAGVAQSPRYKIIEKRQSVAFWCNPISGHATLYWYQQILGQGPKLLIQFQNNGVVDDSQLPKDRFSAERLKGVDSTLKIQPAKLEDSAVYLCASSKNYGYTFGSGTRLTVV.

The chain links TRBV18 to TRBJ2-7; the match to TRBD2 covers 14 bases. Germline trimming cut 3 bases from V and 6 bases from J; bases unmatched to any gene: 7. Germline values: CDR1 KGHSH, CDR2 LQKENI. This CDR3 is 16 amino acids long. As DNA, the CDR3 is TGTGCCAGCTCACCGAATCCCGGGACTAGCGGGGGCGAGCAGTACTTC. Its translation is CASSPNPGTSGGEQYF.

The J gene is TRBJ2-7, the V gene TRBV5-8, with TRBD2 matching over 11 bases. Trimming cost V 0 bases and J 4 bases; bases outside gene matches: 3. The CDR3 runs to 15 residues. Germline CDR1 and CDR2: SGHTS and YDEGEE. CDR3 sequence: CASSLVASGGYEQYF. CDR3 nucleotides: TGTGCCAGCAGCTTGGTTGCTAGCGGGGGGTACGAGCAGTACTTC.

V gene TRBV14 combines with J gene TRBJ2-5; TRBD2 matches at 7 bases. CDR3 length: 13 amino acids. V dropped 6 bases and J dropped 4; count of bases not matched to a gene: 5. Germline CDR1 reads SGHDN; CDR2 reads FVKESK. The CDR3 reads CASSRLALETQYF. The CDR3 DNA sequence: TGTGCCAGCAGTCGACTAGCTCTAGAGACCCAGTACTTC.

This clone appeared once. This chain joins TRBV11-2 and TRBJ2-3; no definite D call. This CDR3 region has 13 residues. Germline V gene data show CDR1 as SGHAT and CDR2 as FQNNGV. Trimming shortened V by 1 base and J by 2 bases, and 4 bases separated the two germline ends. CDR3 region: CASSLGYTDTQYF. CDR3 bases: TGTGCCAGCAGCTTAGGCTACACAGATACGCAGTATTTT.

This chain joins TRBV5-4 and TRBJ2-5; 7 nucleotides match TRBD2. The end of the DNA fits TRBJ2-7 better, so the J call may be wrong. This CDR3 spans 15 amino acids. Looked up from germline, CDR1 is SGHNT and CDR2 is YYREEE (reference sequence). The CDR3 DNA follows: TGTGCCAGCAGCTTGGCCCGCGGGAGCATCCGCGAGCAGTACTTC. This sequence encodes CASSLARGSIREQYF.

As to this clone: This sample includes further DNA sequences coding for the same CDR3. The chain has TRBV29-1 and TRBJ2-2, with D unclear. The V and J ends lost 7 bases and 1 base respectively, with 10 bases between them. Germline V gene lookup returns CDR1 SQVTM and CDR2 ANQGSEA. The CDR3 covers 13 residues. CDR3 amino acids: CSGLGQNTGELFF. The CDR3 DNA is TGCAGCGGACTTGGGCAGAACACCGGGGAGCTGTTTTTT.

The chain uses TRBV29-1 and TRBJ1-1; 7 bases fit TRBD1. Unmatched junction bases numbered 4, after V lost 4 bases and J lost 5 bases. This CDR3 has 12 residues. Germline V gives CDR1 SQVTM, CDR2 ANQGSEA. The CDR3 DNA sequence: TGCAGCGTTGGAGGGGGCGGGACTGAAGCTTTCTTT. Translation: CSVGGGGTEAFF.

This chain uses TRBV30 with TRBJ2-2, with a possible D match to TRBD2 (5 bases). V shed 5 bases and J shed 3 bases, with 13 bases lying between them. Germline values: CDR1 GTSNPN, CDR2 SVGIG (reference sequence). The CDR3 is 14 amino acids. The CDR3 here is CAWWRLGYTGELFF. CDR3 in DNA: TGTGCCTGGTGGAGGTTGGGGTACACCGGGGAGCTGTTTTTT.

V gene TRBV6-5 combines with J gene TRBJ2-5, with 9 bases matching TRBD1. This CDR3 has 15 residues. Germline assignment: CDR1 MNHEY and CDR2 SVGAGI. V gave up 2 bases and J gave up 9 bases; unmatched junction bases: 10. CDR3 in DNA: TGTGCCAGCAGTTACCGCCGGGACAGGGCCTACGCCCAGTACTTC. It is translated as CASSYRRDRAYAQYF.

The gene calls are TRBV4-3 and TRBJ2-3; D possibly uses TRBD1 or TRBD2 (5 bases each). This CDR3 is built from 16 residues. Germline CDR1 is LGHNA and CDR2 is YSLEER. Trimming took off 2 bases at V and 6 bases at J, with 18 bases between the two ends. The CDR3 sequence is CASSQSRDPRVDTQYF. The CDR3 DNA is TGCGCCAGCAGCCAATCCCGGGACCCCCGAGTGGATACGCAGTATTTT.